The entry below gives a single T cell receptor beta chain sequence along with its context. The antigen is not known. The treatment is: roughly ten-day PBMC culture with coronavirus spike peptide pools or control peptides (ViraFEST assay). Once cultured approximately nine days, CD4+ T cells underwent isolation by negative selection. The sample originates from a study of vaccination and CD4 T cells after COVID-19. Overall study context: In culture, cells were exposed to overlapping spike peptides from SARS-CoV-2, HCoV-NL63, HCoV-OC43 and HCoV-229E.

With the Oncomine TCR Beta short-read assay, DNA from cultured CD4+ T cells was sequenced. One entry per CDR3 protein results from TCRdb running MiXCR on the PCR reads. The repertoire holds 9,500 to 15,000 distinct CDR3 sequences, with 45% to 60% as singletons. Findings and limits, study-wide: Relatively few convalescent patients and no early post-infection timepoints were analyzed. From approximately 21 to 40, the median of SARS-CoV-2-reactive clonotypes rose without reaching significance.

Germline V lookup: CDR1 LNHDA, CDR2 SQIVND (reference sequence). V was cut by 5 bases and J by 5 bases, with 15 bases left in between. CDR3 size: 14 residues. The J gene is TRBJ1-2, the V gene TRBV19; TRBD1 is a possible D gene (6 bases). The specimen was CD4+ T cells from blood, cultured in vitro. This TCR was sampled from a human donor who had recovered from COVID-19. The CDR3 DNA follows: TGTGCCAGTAGTGGCGAACAGGGTCCTTATGGCTACACCTTC. This encodes CASSGEQGPYGYTF.